This T cell receptor beta chain was captured in a study of siplizumab effects on memory and regulatory T cells. Study findings and constraints: Alloreactive sequences whose origin lay in unstimulated CD4+ memory cells were significantly reduced by siplizumab. It seemed that naive T cells were more diverse than memory cells and were major contributors to the alloresponse.

CDR3 length: 15 residues. Germline V gives CDR1 SEHNR, CDR2 FQNEAQ (reference sequence). V shed 3 bases and J shed 0 bases, with 9 bases lying between them. Points on this clone: Antigen unknown.

Per sample, the assay covered some 10^5 TCR templates. Using immunoSEQ multiplex PCR, the repertoire was profiled, and TCRdb retains in-frame clones only, with some absent. The data show some 75,000 clones, around 93% seen once. This receptor was obtained from a human donor in good health. The V gene is TRBV7-9, the J gene TRBJ1-5; unclear D gene. Sequencing input: CD8+ T cells sorted from blood. The DNA of the CDR3 is TGTGCCAGCAGCTTCGGAGAATATAGCAATCAGCCCCAGCATTTT. Protein: CASSFGEYSNQPQHF. The whole variable domain, filled in from reference TRBV7-9 and TRBJ1-5, reads DTGVSQNPRHKITKRGQNVTFRCDPISEHNRLYWYRQTLGQGPEFLTYFQNEAQLEKSRLLSDRFSAERPKGSFSTLEIQRTEQGDSAMYLCASSFGEYSNQPQHFGDGTRLSIL.